What follows are 30 T cell receptor beta chains derived from one specimen sequenced in a study of technical replicates of blood from a handful of donors. The protocol was immunoSEQ multiplex PCR, while the TCRdb copy is restricted to in-frame clones and leaves out a portion. The repertoire consists of 45,000 to 60,000 clones, with roughly 95% occurring once and the leading ten covering around 2.9%. Specimen: PBMCs. These receptors were collected from a human donor in good health. Some clones in this sample may be carry-over from other donors' samples.

Written as DNA, the CDR3 is TGTGCCAGCAGCTTAGCGCGGGGGGACGAGCAGTACTTC. Its protein product is CASSLARGDEQYF. The V gene is TRBV7-9, the J gene TRBJ2-7, with TRBD2 matching over 8 bases. Looked up from germline, CDR1 is SEHNR and CDR2 is FQNEAQ (reference sequence). J gave up 5 bases and V 0 bases, and 0 bases lay outside the gene matches. The CDR3 contains 13 residues. The entire variable domain, with the rest obtained from reference TRBV7-9 and TRBJ2-7, is as follows: DTGVSQNPRHKITKRGQNVTFRCDPISEHNRLYWYRQTLGQGPEFLTYFQNEAQLEKSRLLSDRFSAERPKGSFSTLEIQRTEQGDSAMYLCASSLARGDEQYFGPGTRLTVT.

The genes are TRBV6-5 and TRBJ2-7; possibly TRBD1 for D (6 bases). Trimming shortened V by 11 bases and J by 6 bases, and 20 bases separated the two germline ends. From germline, CDR1 is MNHEY and CDR2 SVGAGI. CDR3 size: 13 residues. The CDR3 bases are TGTGCCGCAAGGCCGCAGGGGAACGGCGAGCAGTACTTC. It encodes CAARPQGNGEQYF.

The chain has TRBV4-3 and TRBJ2-7; tentatively, D is TRBD2 (5 bases). CDR1 and CDR2 (germline): LGHNA, YSLEER. The CDR3 has 14 amino acids. Deletions cut 0 bases from V and 6 bases from J, with 12 bases between. The CDR3 loop reads CASSQDGTRAEQYF. The CDR3 DNA follows: TGCGCCAGCAGCCAAGATGGTACTAGGGCCGAGCAGTACTTC.

This clone has a single count. V is TRBV7-8 and J is TRBJ2-5; 13 bases line up with TRBD2. This CDR3 comprises 17 residues. With V trimmed by 2 bases and J by 3 bases, 6 bases remained unmatched. The germline V gene encodes CDR1 SGHVS and CDR2 FQNEAQ. CDR3 region: CASSLTRTSGSKETQYF. CDR3 coding DNA: TGTGCCAGCAGCTTAACGAGGACTAGCGGGAGCAAAGAGACCCAGTACTTC.

V gene TRBV9 combines with J gene TRBJ2-3, with 7 bases matching TRBD1. Germline V CDR1 and CDR2: SGDLS, YYNGEE. The CDR3 is 15 residues long. With V trimmed by 0 bases and J by 4 bases, 5 bases remained unmatched. Here the CDR3 DNA reads TGTGCCAGCAGCGTAGATACAGGGGTCGCAGATACGCAGTATTTT. It is translated as CASSVDTGVADTQYF.

This clone was counted once. The chain couples TRBV5-8 to TRBJ1-1; TRBD1 is a possible D gene (6 bases). V lost 4 bases, J lost 2 bases, and 9 bases lay in between. Germline-derived CDR1 and CDR2 are SGHTS and YDEGEE. This CDR3 comprises 13 residues. Here the CDR3 reads CASSRGGNTEAFF. CDR3 sequence (DNA): TGTGCCAGCAGCAGGGGGGGAAACACTGAAGCTTTCTTT.

V usage is TRBV19 and J usage is TRBJ1-5; 8 bases are a match to TRBD1. Germline CDR1 is LNHDA and CDR2 is SQIVND (reference sequence). The CDR3 has 15 residues. The ends lost 5 bases at V and 2 bases at J; junction bases unmatched: 5. In DNA form, the CDR3 reads TGTGCCAGTAGTTCGGGACAGGTGGGCAATCAGCCCCAGCATTTT. This codes for CASSSGQVGNQPQHF. The variable domain in full, with the rest retrieved from reference TRBV19 and TRBJ1-5, is DGGITQSPKYLFRKEGQNVTLSCEQNLNHDAMYWYRQDPGQGLRLIYYSQIVNDFQKGDIAEGYSVSREKKESFPLTVTSAQKNPTAFYLCASSSGQVGNQPQHFGDGTRLSIL.

V is TRBV5-1 and J is TRBJ1-2; 9 bases line up with TRBD1. The germline V gene encodes CDR1 SGHRS and CDR2 YFSETQ. Unmatched junction bases numbered 7, after V lost 3 bases and J lost 4 bases. The CDR3 has 15 residues. DNA of the CDR3: TGCGCCAGCAGCTCTTCCGGGACAGGGCTCTATGGCTACACCTTC. It translates to CASSSSGTGLYGYTF.

The chain is built from TRBV6-6 and TRBJ2-3; D may be TRBD1 (6 bases). Germline loops: CDR1 MNHNY, CDR2 SVGAGI (reference sequence). The CDR3 extends over 15 amino acids. Trimming shortened V by 5 bases and J by 4 bases, and 16 bases separated the two germline ends. The CDR3 loop is CASSGDTLGADTQYF. CDR3 in DNA: TGTGCCAGCAGTGGGGACACCCTTGGGGCAGATACGCAGTATTTT.

The chain links TRBV7-2 to TRBJ2-3, with 8 bases identical to TRBD2. Germline trimming cut 4 bases from V and 6 bases from J; bases unmatched to any gene: 12. This CDR3 region has 16 residues. The germline gives CDR1 SGHTA, CDR2 FQGNSA. The CDR3 DNA reads TGTGCCAGCAGCTCAGGTTTAGCGGGGATTACGGATACGCAGTATTTT. It yields the protein CASSSGLAGITDTQYF.

V and J are TRBV6-5 and TRBJ1-6; D perhaps matches TRBD1 (5 bases). CDR1 and CDR2 (germline): MNHEY, SVGAGI. V lost 7 bases to trimming and J lost 5 bases, with 15 bases between them. CDR3 length: 15 amino acids. The CDR3 loop reads CASTLKGLDNSPLHF. The CDR3 nucleotides read TGTGCCAGCACCTTGAAGGGGCTGGATAATTCACCCCTCCACTTT.

This chain links TRBV5-1 with TRBJ2-5, with 7 bases lining up with TRBD2. With 4 bases clipped from V and 2 bases from J, the junction kept 5 bases outside the gene matches. The CDR3 is 14 residues long. Germline values: CDR1 SGHRS, CDR2 YFSETQ. CDR3 in amino acids: CASSTAGGQETQYF. CDR3 in DNA: TGCGCCAGCAGCACCGCCGGGGGGCAAGAGACCCAGTACTTC. The variable domain in full, with the rest retrieved from reference TRBV5-1 and TRBJ2-5, is KAGVTQTPRYLIKTRGQQVTLSCSPISGHRSVSWYQQTPGQGLQFLFEYFSETQRNKGNFPGRFSGRQFSNSRSEMNVSTLELGDSALYLCASSTAGGQETQYFGPGTRLLVL.

The chain has TRBV30 and TRBJ1-3, with a possible D match to TRBD1 (5 bases). Deletions cut 4 bases from V and 0 bases from J, with 10 bases between. Per germline, CDR1 GTSNPN and CDR2 SVGIG (reference sequence). The CDR3 length is 14 residues. Here the CDR3 reads CAWKQARSGNTIYF. Here the CDR3 DNA reads TGTGCCTGGAAACAGGCCCGCTCTGGAAACACCATATATTTT.

The V call is TRBV27, the J call TRBJ2-4; D is unresolved. Germline V gene lookup returns CDR1 MNHEY and CDR2 SMNVEV (reference sequence). Trimming removed 6 bases at V and 9 bases at J, with 15 bases between. This CDR3 has 13 residues. CDR3 sequence reads: CASSPKRDGIQYF. In DNA form, the CDR3 reads TGTGCCAGCAGCCCCAAAAGAGATGGCATTCAGTACTTC.

The rearrangement links TRBV5-1 to TRBJ1-2; 9 bases are a match to TRBD1. Germline loops: CDR1 SGHRS, CDR2 YFSETQ. The CDR3 spans 16 residues. V lost 0 bases, J lost 2 bases, and 5 bases stayed unmatched. CDR3 loop: CASSLGFGTGNYGYTF. The CDR3 DNA follows: TGCGCCAGCAGCTTGGGGTTTGGGACAGGGAACTATGGCTACACCTTC.

The rearrangement uses TRBV18 and TRBJ1-2; tentatively, D is TRBD1 (5 bases). Germline loops: CDR1 KGHSH, CDR2 LQKENI. The CDR3 consists of 13 residues. V lost 3 bases, J lost 2 bases, and 7 bases lay in between. CDR3 loop: CASSPDTNYGYTF. In DNA form, the CDR3 reads TGTGCCAGCTCACCGGACACGAACTATGGCTACACCTTC. Complete variable domain (other parts from reference TRBV18 and TRBJ1-2): NAGVMQNPRHLVRRRGQEARLRCSPMKGHSHVYWYRQLPEEGLKFMVYLQKENIIDESGMPKERFSAEFPKEGPSILRIQQVVRGDSAAYFCASSPDTNYGYTFGSGTRLTVV.

The CDR3 sequence: CASSSTLSGSHEQYF. The CDR3 DNA sequence: TGTGCCAGCAGCTCCACCCTTAGCGGGAGCCACGAGCAGTACTTC. The chain uses TRBV11-2 and TRBJ2-7; TRBD2 aligns across 9 bases. Looked up from germline, CDR1 is SGHAT and CDR2 is FQNNGV. This CDR3 spans 15 amino acids. V shed 4 bases and J 5 bases; nucleotides not matched to a gene: 9.

This clone is labeled as large. The J gene is TRBJ1-6, the V gene TRBV7-9, with D maybe TRBD1 (6 bases). The germline V gene has CDR1 SEHNR and CDR2 FQNEAQ (reference sequence). Trimming removed 7 bases at V and 7 bases at J, with 20 bases between. The CDR3 contains 16 residues. CDR3 sequence: CASTFSRGIDNSPLHF. Written as DNA, the CDR3 is TGTGCCAGCACCTTCAGCAGGGGTATAGACAATTCACCCCTCCACTTT.

This clone was counted a single time. This rearrangement joins TRBV19 to TRBJ1-3; D gene uncertain. Trimming left V 10 bases short and J 0 bases short, with 16 bases between. CDR3 length: 15 amino acids. Germline CDR1 and CDR2: LNHDA and SQIVND (reference sequence). The CDR3, as DNA: TGTGCCACCCAGGACGGAGGCTCCTCTGGAAACACCATATATTTT. It specifies CATQDGGSSGNTIYF.

The chain has TRBV2 and TRBJ2-2; no clear D gene. Germline V gene sequence: CDR1 SNHLY, CDR2 FYNNEI. V was shortened by 4 bases and J by 1 base, with 7 bases between the two germline ends. The CDR3 contains 14 residues. The CDR3 loop reads CASSVTVNTGELFF. The CDR3, as DNA: TGTGCCAGCAGTGTTACGGTGAACACCGGGGAGCTGTTTTTT.

V gene TRBV6-5 combines with J gene TRBJ1-2; maybe TRBD1 (5 bases). Trimming took 0 bases from V and 5 from J, leaving 16 bases between them. The CDR3 extends over 16 amino acids. Germline values: CDR1 MNHEY, CDR2 SVGAGI. The CDR3 nucleotides read TGTGCCAGCAGTTACTCGGGACTCACAACTTCGTATGGCTACACCTTC. It specifies CASSYSGLTTSYGYTF.

The chain is built from TRBV18 and TRBJ1-2; 7 bases agree with TRBD1. The V gene end was trimmed by 3 bases and the J gene end by 6 bases; junction bases not matched to a gene: 16. The CDR3 spans 17 residues. CDR1 and CDR2 from the germline V gene are KGHSH and LQKENI. The CDR3 coding sequence is TGTGCCAGCTCACCCTCGGGACAGAGGGGGAGATCGGATGGCTACACCTTC. Translating it yields CASSPSGQRGRSDGYTF.

This chain links TRBV4-3 with TRBJ2-7; 9 nucleotides line up with TRBD1. This CDR3 spans 14 amino acids. Germline CDR1 LGHNA, CDR2 YSLEER. Trimming took 4 bases from V and 10 from J; bases not matched to a gene: 11. The CDR3 DNA sequence: TGCGCCAGCAGCCTCAACAGGGGGCAGGGCGACCAGTACTTC. Translating gives CASSLNRGQGDQYF.

The J gene is TRBJ2-7, the V gene TRBV19; a weak D match, TRBD2 (6 bases). This CDR3 comprises 14 residues. CDR1 LNHDA and CDR2 SQIVND come from the germline V gene (reference sequence). Deletions cut 7 bases from V and 6 bases from J, with 19 bases between. Here the CDR3 DNA reads TGTGCCAGTACAGGGCGGGGTCCCCAGGGCGAGCAGTACTTC. Translation gives CASTGRGPQGEQYF.

To note about this clone: At one end, the junction sequence differs from germline, possibly due to a read error. The chain recombines TRBV10-3 with TRBJ2-1, with TRBD2 matching 11 bases. The CDR3 runs to 15 residues. The germline CDR1 and CDR2 sequences are ENHRY and SYGVKD. The CDR3 loop is CATDTRLAGYSEQFF. DNA for the CDR3: TGTGCCACTGACACAAGACTAGCGGGATACAGTGAGCAGTTCTTC.

This chain uses TRBV6-1 with TRBJ2-2; D unclear. The length of the CDR3 is 14 residues. The germline CDR1 and CDR2 sequences are MNHNS and SASEGT. With 7 bases removed from V and 1 base from J, the gap between germline ends came to 10 bases. CDR3 bases: TGTGCCAGCACGTACAGACAGAACACCGGGGAGCTGTTTTTT. This codes for CASTYRQNTGELFF.

The rearrangement joins TRBV19 to TRBJ1-2; TRBD1 agrees at 7 bases. CDR3 length: 15 amino acids. Trimming removed 3 bases from V and 4 bases from J; junction bases left unmatched: 8. Germline V lookup: CDR1 LNHDA, CDR2 SQIVND (reference sequence). CDR3 DNA sequence: TGTGCCAGTAGTATTCAATACAGGGGCCCCTATGGCTACACCTTC. Protein sequence: CASSIQYRGPYGYTF.

This sequence joins TRBV2 and TRBJ2-5; 9 nucleotides agree with TRBD1. Germline V gene data show CDR1 as SNHLY and CDR2 as FYNNEI. V dropped 6 bases and J dropped 5; count of bases not matched to a gene: 10. This CDR3 contains 15 residues. In nucleotides, the CDR3 is TGTGCCAGCAGACCCGACAGGGGGAGGGTTGAGACCCAGTACTTC. It encodes CASRPDRGRVETQYF.

The chain employs TRBV5-6 and TRBJ2-1; possible D gene TRBD2, 5 bases. Germline lookup yields CDR1 SGHDT and CDR2 YYEEEE. With 2 bases removed from V and 0 bases from J, the gap between germline ends came to 6 bases. The CDR3 runs 14 residues. CDR3 protein: CASSLGGSYNEQFF. In DNA, the CDR3 is TGTGCCAGCAGCTTAGGAGGCTCCTACAATGAGCAGTTCTTC.

This clone was seen once. Written as DNA, the CDR3 is TGTGCCAGCAGCTTGGACCCACTAGCGGGAGTGGATACGCAGTATTTT. Residues: CASSLDPLAGVDTQYF. The chain couples TRBV7-2 to TRBJ2-3, with TRBD2 matching over 11 bases. V was clipped by 3 bases and J by 6 bases; unmatched bases: 8. This CDR3 has 16 residues. In germline, CDR1 is SGHTA, CDR2 FQGNSA.